This T cell receptor (beta chain) was observed in a study of graft-versus-host responses after intestinal transplantation. Study-level information: Those transplanted obtained multivisceral, liver-intestinal, or isolated intestinal grafts. Anti-thymocyte globulin induction was given to all recipients, followed by tacrolimus and steroids for roughly three years.

For this clone: No antigen is known for it.

This CDR3 is built from 14 residues. The V and J ends lost 5 bases and 2 bases, in that order; junction bases with no gene match: 4. Looked up from germline, CDR1 is SGHTA and CDR2 is FQGNSA. Study results and caveats: Peak circulating GvH clone levels tracked with early post-transplant HvG declines. Allografts carried high graft-versus-host to host-versus-graft clonal ratios in patients having graft-donor T cell macrochimerism.

Measured with immunoSEQ multiplex PCR; TCRdb has only the in-frame clones, and not every one. The table has tens of thousands of clones, roughly 92% seen once; the top ten hold about 0.3%. The receptor's source is a human donor who received an intestinal transplant. Here the sequenced sample was unstimulated CD4+ T cells sorted from spleen or lymph node cells, taken before intestinal transplant. The chain uses TRBV7-2 and TRBJ2-7; TRBD2 aligns across 9 bases. This CDR3 is CASSVSGGPYEQYF. In DNA form, the CDR3 reads TGTGCCAGCAGCGTTAGCGGGGGCCCCTACGAGCAGTACTTC.